This entry describes one TCR beta chain. Study processing details: Reference gene primer amplification gave estimated nucleated cell counts. Clones were sequenced by immunoSEQ multiplex PCR, and TCRdb holds only the in-frame ones, with some missing. The D gene and trimming were derived from the DNA, and the V and J assignments and clone size from that table. Among under 250,000 clones listed, roughly 85% were seen once. These data originate in a study of blood T cell repertoires in COVID-19. Study information: Both acute and convalescent COVID-19 samples were obtained from the United States, Italy and Spain. Sample material is recorded as cDNA or gDNA derived from T cells, B-cell-depleted T cells, or PBMCs.

Participants, 18 to 89 years old, spanned 24 US areas. Source material: PBMCs or T cells enriched from blood (not recorded which). This TCR was sampled from a woman aged 45-65 years with acute COVID-19.

The CDR3, as DNA: TGTGCCAGTACCGCACCCTCTCAAGGGGGCACTGAAGCTTTCTTT. It encodes CASTAPSQGGTEAFF. J is TRBJ1-1 and V is TRBV19; weak D call: TRBD1 (6 bases). There are 15 residues in the CDR3. Germline V lookup: CDR1 LNHDA, CDR2 SQIVND (reference sequence). The V gene lost 7 bases and the J gene lost 4 bases, with 19 bases spanning the gap.